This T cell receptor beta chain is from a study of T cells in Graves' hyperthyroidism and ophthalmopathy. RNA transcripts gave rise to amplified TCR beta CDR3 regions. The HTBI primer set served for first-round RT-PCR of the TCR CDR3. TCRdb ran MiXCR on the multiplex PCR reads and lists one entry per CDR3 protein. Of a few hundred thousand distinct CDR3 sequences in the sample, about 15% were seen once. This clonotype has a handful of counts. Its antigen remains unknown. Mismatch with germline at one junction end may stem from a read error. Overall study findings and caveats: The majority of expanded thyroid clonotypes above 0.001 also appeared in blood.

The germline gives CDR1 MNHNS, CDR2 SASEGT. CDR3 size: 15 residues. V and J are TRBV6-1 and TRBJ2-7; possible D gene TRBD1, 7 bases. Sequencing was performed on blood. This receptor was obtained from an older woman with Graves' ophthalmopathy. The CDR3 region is CAGSVRTGAEGGQYF. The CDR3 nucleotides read TGTGCCGGCAGTGTACGGACAGGCGCAGAGGGGGGGCAGTACTTC.